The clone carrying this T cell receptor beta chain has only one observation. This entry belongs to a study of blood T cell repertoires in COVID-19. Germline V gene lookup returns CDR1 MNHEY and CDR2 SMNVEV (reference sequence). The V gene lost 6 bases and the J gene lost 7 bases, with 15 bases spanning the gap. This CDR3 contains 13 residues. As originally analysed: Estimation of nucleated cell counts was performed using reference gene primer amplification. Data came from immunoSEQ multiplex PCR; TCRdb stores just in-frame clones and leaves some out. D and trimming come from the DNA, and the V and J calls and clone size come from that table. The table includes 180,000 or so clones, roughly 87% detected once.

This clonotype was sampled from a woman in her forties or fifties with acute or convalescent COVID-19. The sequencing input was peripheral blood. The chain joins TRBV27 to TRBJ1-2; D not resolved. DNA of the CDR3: TGTGCCAGCAGCCCCGGTTTGTCCCCTGGCTACACCTTC. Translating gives CASSPGLSPGYTF.